The present TCR beta chain was sequenced within a study of PD-1 blockade in classical Hodgkin lymphoma. General study points: Those patients who began receiving nivolumab less than 1 year after ASCT had lower diversity, and they were excluded.

Clones were read by immunoSEQ multiplex PCR, and TCRdb kept only the in-frame ones, dropping some. The table records tens of thousands of clones, roughly 92% of them present only once. Indicated time point: cycle 4 day 1 (C4D1), after six to seven weeks of nivolumab. All patients relapsed after autologous stem cell transplantation, and brentuximab vedotin exposure varied. Trimming removed 5 bases from V and 6 bases from J, with 18 bases in between. The length of the CDR3 is 15 residues. Germline values: CDR1 MNHEY, CDR2 SMNVEV (reference sequence). Note on this clone: Its antigen remains unknown.

Source: peripheral blood mononuclear cells (PBMCs), taken before the fourth cycle of nivolumab. The receptor's source is a human donor with classical Hodgkin lymphoma. The genes are TRBV27 and TRBJ2-3; D not resolved. CDR3 region: CASSPGPHLVDTQYF. The CDR3 coding sequence is TGTGCCAGCAGTCCAGGACCCCATCTGGTGGATACGCAGTATTTT.